The sequence of this T cell receptor (beta chain) was determined in a study of T cell changes during pregnancy in multiple sclerosis. CDR1 and CDR2 (germline): MNHEY, SMNVEV (reference sequence). With 6 bases removed from V and 7 bases from J, the gap between germline ends came to 12 bases. There are 12 residues in the CDR3. Assay: immunoSEQ multiplex PCR; the TCRdb copy retains only in-frame clones and omits some. The data contain 30,000 to 45,000 clones, roughly 89% of them seen just once; the ten biggest clones take up about 6.3%. The material sequenced was CD8+ T cells from peripheral blood mononuclear cells, taken in the second trimester of pregnancy. The clonotype comes from a female donor with multiple sclerosis, enrolled in a pregnancy study. The chain combines TRBV27 with TRBJ1-1; D remains unclear. The CDR3 coding sequence is TGTGCCAGCAGCCCCACCGGAGGTGAAGCTTTCTTT. Amino acids: CASSPTGGEAFF.